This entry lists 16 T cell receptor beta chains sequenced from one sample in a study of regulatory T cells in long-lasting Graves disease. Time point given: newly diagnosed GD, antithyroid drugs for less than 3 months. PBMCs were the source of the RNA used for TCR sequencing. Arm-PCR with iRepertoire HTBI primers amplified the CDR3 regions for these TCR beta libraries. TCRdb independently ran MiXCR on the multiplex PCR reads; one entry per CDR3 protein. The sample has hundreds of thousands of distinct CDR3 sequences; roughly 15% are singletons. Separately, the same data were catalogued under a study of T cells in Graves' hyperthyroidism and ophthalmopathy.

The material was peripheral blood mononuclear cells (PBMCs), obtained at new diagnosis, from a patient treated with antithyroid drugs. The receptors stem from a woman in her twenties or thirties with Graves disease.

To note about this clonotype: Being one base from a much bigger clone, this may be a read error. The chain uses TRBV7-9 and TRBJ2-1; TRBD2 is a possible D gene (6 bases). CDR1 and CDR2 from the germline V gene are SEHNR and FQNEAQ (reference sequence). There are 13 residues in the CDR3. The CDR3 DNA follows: TGTACCAGCAGCACGGGCGGGGTTGGTGAGCAGTTCTTC. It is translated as CTSSTGGVGEQFF.

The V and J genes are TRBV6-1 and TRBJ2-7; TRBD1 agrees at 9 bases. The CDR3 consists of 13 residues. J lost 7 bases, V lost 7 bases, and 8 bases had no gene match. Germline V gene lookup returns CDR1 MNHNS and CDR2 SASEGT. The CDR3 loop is CASTHPGTGEQYF. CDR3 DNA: TGTGCCAGCACCCACCCGGGGACAGGGGAGCAGTACTTC.

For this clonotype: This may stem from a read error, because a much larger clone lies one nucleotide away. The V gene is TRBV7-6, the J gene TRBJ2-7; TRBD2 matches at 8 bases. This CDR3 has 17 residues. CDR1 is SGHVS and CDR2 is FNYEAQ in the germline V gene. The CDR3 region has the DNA TGTTCCAGCAGCCCCATGCTAGCGGGCAAATACTCCTACGAGCAGTACTTC. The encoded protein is CSSSPMLAGKYSYEQYF.

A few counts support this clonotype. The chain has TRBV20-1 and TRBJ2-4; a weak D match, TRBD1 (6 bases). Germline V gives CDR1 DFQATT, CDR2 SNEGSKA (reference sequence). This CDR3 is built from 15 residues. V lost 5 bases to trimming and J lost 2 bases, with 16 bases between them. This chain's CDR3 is CSAERQANPKNIQYF. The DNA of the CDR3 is TGCAGTGCTGAACGACAGGCCAATCCCAAAAACATTCAGTACTTC.

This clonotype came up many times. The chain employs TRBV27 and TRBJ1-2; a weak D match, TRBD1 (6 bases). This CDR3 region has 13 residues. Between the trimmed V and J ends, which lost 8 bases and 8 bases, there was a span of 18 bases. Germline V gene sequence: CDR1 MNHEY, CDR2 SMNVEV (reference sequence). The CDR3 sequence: CASWRTGTWGYTF. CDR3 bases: TGTGCCAGCTGGAGAACAGGGACGTGGGGCTACACCTTC.

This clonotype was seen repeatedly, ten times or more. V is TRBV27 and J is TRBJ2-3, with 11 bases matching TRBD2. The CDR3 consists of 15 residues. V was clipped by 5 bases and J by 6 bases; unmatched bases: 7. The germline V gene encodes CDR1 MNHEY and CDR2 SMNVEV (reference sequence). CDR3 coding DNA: TGTGCCAGCAGTCGGCTAGCGGGGGGACGCGATACGCAGTATTTT. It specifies CASSRLAGGRDTQYF.

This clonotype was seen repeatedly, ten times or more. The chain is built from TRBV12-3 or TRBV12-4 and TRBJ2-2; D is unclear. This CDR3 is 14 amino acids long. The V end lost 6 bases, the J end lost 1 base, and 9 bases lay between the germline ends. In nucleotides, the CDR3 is TGTGCCAGCAGCCTTTGGGGGAACACCGGGGAGCTGTTTTTT. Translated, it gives CASSLWGNTGELFF.

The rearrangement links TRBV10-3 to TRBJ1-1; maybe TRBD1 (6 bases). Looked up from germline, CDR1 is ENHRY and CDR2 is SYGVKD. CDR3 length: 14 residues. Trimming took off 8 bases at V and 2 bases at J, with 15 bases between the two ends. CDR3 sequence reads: CAIGQQGQNTEAFF. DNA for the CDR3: TGTGCCATCGGTCAGCAGGGACAAAACACTGAAGCTTTCTTT.

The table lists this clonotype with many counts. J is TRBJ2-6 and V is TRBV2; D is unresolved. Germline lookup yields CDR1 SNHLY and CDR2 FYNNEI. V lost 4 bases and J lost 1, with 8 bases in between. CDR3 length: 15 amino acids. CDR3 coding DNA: TGTGCCAGCAGTGTAACCGGGTCTGGGGCCAACGTCCTGACTTTC. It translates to CASSVTGSGANVLTF.

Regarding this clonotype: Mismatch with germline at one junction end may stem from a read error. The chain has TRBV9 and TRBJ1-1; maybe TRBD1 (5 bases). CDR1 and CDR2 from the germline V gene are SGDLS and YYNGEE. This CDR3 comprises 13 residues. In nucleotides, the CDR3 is TGTGCCAACAGCGCCCGGGACAACACTGAAGCTTTCTTT. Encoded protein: CANSARDNTEAFF.

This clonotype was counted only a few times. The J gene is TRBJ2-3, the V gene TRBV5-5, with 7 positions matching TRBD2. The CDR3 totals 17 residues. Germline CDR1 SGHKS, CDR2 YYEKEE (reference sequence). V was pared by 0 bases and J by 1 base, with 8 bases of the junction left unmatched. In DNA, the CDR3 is TGTGCCAGCAGCTTGGAATTTTGGCTAGCGGGCACAGATACGCAGTATTTT. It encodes CASSLEFWLAGTDTQYF.

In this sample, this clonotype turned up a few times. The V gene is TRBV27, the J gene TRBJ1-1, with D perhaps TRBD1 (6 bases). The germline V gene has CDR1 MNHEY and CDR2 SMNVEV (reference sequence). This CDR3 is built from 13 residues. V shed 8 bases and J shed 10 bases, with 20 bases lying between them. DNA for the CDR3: TGTGCCAGCGAAGACAGGACGTTCCGCCGAGCTTTCTTT. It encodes CASEDRTFRRAFF.

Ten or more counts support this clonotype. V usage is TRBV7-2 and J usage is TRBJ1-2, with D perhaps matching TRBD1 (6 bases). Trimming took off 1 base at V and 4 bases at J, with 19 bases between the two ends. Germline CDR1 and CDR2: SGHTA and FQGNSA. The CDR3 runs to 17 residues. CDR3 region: CASSLDRAGALSYGYTF. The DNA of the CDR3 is TGTGCCAGCAGCTTAGATCGGGCAGGGGCCCTTAGCTATGGCTACACCTTC.

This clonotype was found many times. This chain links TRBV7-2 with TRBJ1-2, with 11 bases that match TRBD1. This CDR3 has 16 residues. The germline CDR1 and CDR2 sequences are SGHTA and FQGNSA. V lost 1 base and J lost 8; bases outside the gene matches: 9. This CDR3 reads CASSLGSRTGGRGYTF. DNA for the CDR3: TGTGCCAGCAGCTTAGGCTCTAGGACAGGGGGCCGAGGCTACACCTTC.

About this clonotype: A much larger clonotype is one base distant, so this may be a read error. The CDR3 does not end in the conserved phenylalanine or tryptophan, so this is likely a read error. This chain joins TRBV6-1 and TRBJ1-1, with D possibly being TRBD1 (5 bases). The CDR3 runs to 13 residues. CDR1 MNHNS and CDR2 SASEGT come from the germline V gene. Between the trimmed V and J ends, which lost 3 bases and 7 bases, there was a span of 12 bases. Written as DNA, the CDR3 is TGTGCCAGCAGTGACTTCAGGGTTAGTGAAGCTTTCTTA. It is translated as CASSDFRVSEAFL.

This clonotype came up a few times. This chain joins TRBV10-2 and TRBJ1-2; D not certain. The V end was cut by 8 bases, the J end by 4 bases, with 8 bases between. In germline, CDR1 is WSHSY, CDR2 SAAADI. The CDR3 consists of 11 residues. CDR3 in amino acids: CASAHIYGYTF. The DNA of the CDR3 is TGCGCCAGCGCCCATATCTATGGCTACACCTTC.